Presented here are 2 T cell receptor beta chains from one specimen sequenced in a study of response to subunit inactivated influenza vaccine. TCRdb reprocessed the RT-PCR reads via MiXCR and lists one record per CDR3 protein. The table has roughly 700,000 distinct CDR3 sequences, about 14% seen once; the top ten hold 6% to 7%. The source material was PBMCs from blood, sampled approximately 15 days before vaccination. Source of these receptors: a man aged 45 to 65 who received an inactivated influenza vaccine.

The chain couples TRBV2 to TRBJ2-1; D unresolved. V gave up 5 bases and J gave up 9 bases, with 5 bases separating them. The CDR3 sequence is 10 residues long. Germline CDR1 is SNHLY and CDR2 is FYNNEI. The CDR3 region has the DNA TGTGCCAGCAGTCAAAGTGAGCAGTTCTTC. Its translation is CASSQSEQFF. Looking up the rest from reference TRBV2 and TRBJ2-1 gives the full variable domain: EPEVTQTPSHQVTQMGQEVILRCVPISNHLYFYWYRQILGQKVEFLVSFYNNEISEKSEIFDDQFSVERPDGSNFTLKIRSTKLEDSAMYFCASSQSEQFFGPGTRLTVL.

The chain combines TRBV18 with TRBJ2-2; 7 bases line up with TRBD1. Trimming at V came to 6 bases and at J to 3 bases, leaving 10 bases not matched to a gene. CDR1 and CDR2 (germline): KGHSH, LQKENI. The CDR3 consists of 16 residues. CDR3 in DNA: TGTGCCAGCTCCCCCACGACAGGGACATACACCGGGGAGCTGTTTTTT. Protein: CASSPTTGTYTGELFF.